This T cell receptor beta chain was recorded in a study of blood T cell repertoires in COVID-19. Study overall: The study drew acute and convalescent COVID-19 samples from the United States, Italy and Spain.

Original handling: For nucleated cells, counts were estimated from reference gene primer amplification. Sequenced by immunoSEQ multiplex PCR; TCRdb stores in-frame clones only, minus some. The DNA was the basis for D and trimming; V, J and clone size are from that table. The sample records about 180,000 clones, about 90% being singletons. Recruitment covered 20 to 25 US areas and drew participants whose ages spanned about 18 to 90 years. Donors of Cohort 3 who recovered were those that had two negative PCRs, clearance, or symptom resolution. This CDR3 has 16 amino acids. Germline CDR1 is MNHEY and CDR2 is SMNVEV (reference sequence). Trimming left V 6 bases short and J 5 bases short, with 22 bases between.

The chain recombines TRBV27 with TRBJ1-1; D might be TRBD1 (6 bases). The TCR was taken from a woman aged 45-65 years who had recovered from COVID-19. Material for sequencing was PBMCs or T cells enriched from blood (not recorded which). The CDR3 DNA is TGTGCCAGCAGCCCTTCCGGGACAAGGATGAGTACTGAAGCTTTCTTT. Residues: CASSPSGTRMSTEAFF.